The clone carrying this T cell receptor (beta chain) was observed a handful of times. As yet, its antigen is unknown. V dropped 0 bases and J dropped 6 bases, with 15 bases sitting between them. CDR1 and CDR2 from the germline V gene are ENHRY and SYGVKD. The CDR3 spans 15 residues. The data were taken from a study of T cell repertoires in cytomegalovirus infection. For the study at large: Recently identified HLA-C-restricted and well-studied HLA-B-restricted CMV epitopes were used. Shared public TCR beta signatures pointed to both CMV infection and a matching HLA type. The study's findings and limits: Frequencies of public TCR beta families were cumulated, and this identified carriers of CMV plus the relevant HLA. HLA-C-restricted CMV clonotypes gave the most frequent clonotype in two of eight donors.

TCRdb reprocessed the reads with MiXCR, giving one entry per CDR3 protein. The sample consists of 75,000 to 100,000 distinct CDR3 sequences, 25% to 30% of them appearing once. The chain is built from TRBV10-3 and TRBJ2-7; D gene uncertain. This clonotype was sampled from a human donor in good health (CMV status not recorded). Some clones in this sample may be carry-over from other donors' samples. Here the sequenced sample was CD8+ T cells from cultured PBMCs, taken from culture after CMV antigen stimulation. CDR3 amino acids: CAISESSNSLTEQYF. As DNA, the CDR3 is TGTGCCATCAGTGAGTCGTCCAACTCCCTGACCGAGCAGTACTTC.